The clone carrying this T cell receptor (beta chain) was picked up a small number of times. Its antigen is still unknown. These data belong to a study of CD4+ T cells in melanoma. Notes on the study in general: CD8+ T cell, macrophage and B cell function reportedly correlated with neoantigen-specific CD4+ T cells. Reportedly, melanoma neoantigen-specific CD4+ T cells showed varied differentiation states.

Using immunoSEQ multiplex PCR, the repertoire was profiled, and TCRdb retains in-frame clones only, with some absent. The sample yields 18,000 or so clones, about four fifths seen once. This CDR3 has 14 residues. Losses at the gene ends were 9 bases for V and 3 bases for J; bases not matched to a gene: 8. The germline CDR1 and CDR2 sequences are LNHDA and SQIVND (reference sequence). This receptor was taken from a human donor with melanoma. The specimen sequenced was cells from a culture (not recorded whether cultured in vitro). The chain employs TRBV19 and TRBJ2-3; the match to TRBD1 covers 8 bases. CDR3 DNA: TGTGCCAGCGACAGGGGAGGTAGGACAGATACGCAGTATTTT. It yields the protein CASDRGGRTDTQYF.